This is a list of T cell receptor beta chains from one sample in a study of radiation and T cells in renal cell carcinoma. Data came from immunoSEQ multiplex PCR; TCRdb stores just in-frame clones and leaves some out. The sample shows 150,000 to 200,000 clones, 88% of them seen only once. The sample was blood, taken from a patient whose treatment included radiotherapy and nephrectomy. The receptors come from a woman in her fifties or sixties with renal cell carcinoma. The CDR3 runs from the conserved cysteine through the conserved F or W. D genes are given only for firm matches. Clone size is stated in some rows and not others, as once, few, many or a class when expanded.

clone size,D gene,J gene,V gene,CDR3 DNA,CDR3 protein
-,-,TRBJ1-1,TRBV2,TGTGCCAGCAGCACAGGGCGAACGAACACTGAAGCTTTCTTT,CASSTGRTNTEAFF
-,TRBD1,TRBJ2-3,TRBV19,TGTGCCAGTAGTCGATCAACAGGGGTGAGCACAGATACGCAGTATTTT,CASSRSTGVSTDTQYF
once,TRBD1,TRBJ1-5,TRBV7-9,TGTGCCAGCAGTCGACAGGGGTTGGGTCAGCCCCAGCATTTT,CASSRQGLGQPQHF
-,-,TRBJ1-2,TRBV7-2,TGTGCCAGCAGCCCAAGTAGGGTAGACTATGGCTACACCTTC,CASSPSRVDYGYTF
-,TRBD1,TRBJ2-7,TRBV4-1,TGCGCCAGCAGCCAAGGGGACAGGGCGGACGAGCAGTACTTC,CASSQGDRADEQYF
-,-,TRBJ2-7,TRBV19,TGTGCCAGCACTACGAGTCCGGCCGGCGAGCAGTACTTC,CASTTSPAGEQYF
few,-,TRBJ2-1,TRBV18,TGTGCCAGCTCACCCCCGGGACTCTCCTACAATGAGCAGTTCTTC,CASSPPGLSYNEQFF
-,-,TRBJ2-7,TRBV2,TGTGCCAGCAGTGACCAGGGTTACGAGCAGTACTTC,CASSDQGYEQYF
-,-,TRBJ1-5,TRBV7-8,TGTGCCAGCAGCACCGGACGGAGTAGCAATCAGCCCCAGCATTTT,CASSTGRSSNQPQHF
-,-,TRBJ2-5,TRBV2,TGTGCCAGCAAGGCTAGTACGTTTGGGACCCAGTACTTC,CASKASTFGTQYF
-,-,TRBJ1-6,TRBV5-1,TGCGCCAGCAGCCTCCTGACAGATTCACCCCTCCACTTT,CASSLLTDSPLHF
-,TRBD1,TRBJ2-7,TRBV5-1,TGCGCCAGCCCCCCTCGGGACAGGGCTTTTTCCTTCTCCTACGAGCAGTACTTC,CASPPRDRAFSFSYEQYF
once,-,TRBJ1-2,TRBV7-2,TGTGCCAGCAGCCAAGACAGGAGTAACTATGGCTACACCTTC,CASSQDRSNYGYTF
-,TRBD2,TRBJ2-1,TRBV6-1,TGTGCCAGCACCTCACTAGCGGGTGGTAGTGAGCAGTTCTTC,CASTSLAGGSEQFF
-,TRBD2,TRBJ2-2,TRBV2,TGTGCCAGCAAAGGACTAGCGGACCTCGGGGAGCTGTTTTTT,CASKGLADLGELFF
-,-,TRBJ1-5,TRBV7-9,TGTGCCAGCAGCTTAGTTGGAGCACAGCAGCCCCAGCATTTT,CASSLVGAQQPQHF
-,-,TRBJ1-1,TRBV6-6,TGTGCCAGCAGTTACTCTCGGGGAGTGGACACTGAAGCTTTCTTT,CASSYSRGVDTEAFF
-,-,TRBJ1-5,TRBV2,TGTGCCAGCAGTGAGGGTGACAGAAATCAGCCCCAGCATTTT,CASSEGDRNQPQHF
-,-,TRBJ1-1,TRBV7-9,TGTGCCAGCAGCTTAGAGGGGACACGGGGCACTGAAGCTTTCTTT,CASSLEGTRGTEAFF
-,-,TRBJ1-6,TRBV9,TGTGCCAGCAGCGTCGGGAGCTCCTATAATTCACCCCTCCACTTT,CASSVGSSYNSPLHF
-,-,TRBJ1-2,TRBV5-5,TGTGCCAGCAGCTTGGATCACGAGGTGTTTCGGAGCTATGGCTACACCTTC,CASSLDHEVFRSYGYTF
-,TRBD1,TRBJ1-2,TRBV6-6,TGTGCCAGCAGCCCTGGGACAGGGGGCCGGGGCTACACCTTC,CASSPGTGGRGYTF
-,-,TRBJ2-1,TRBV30,TGTGCCTGGACCCCAAAGAACGGGGAAATTGGCAATGAGCAGTTCTTC,CAWTPKNGEIGNEQFF
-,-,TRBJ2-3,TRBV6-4,TGTGCCAGCTCCCTAGAGGGAGGGCAGGGGAACACAGATACGCAGTATTTT,CASSLEGGQGNTDTQYF
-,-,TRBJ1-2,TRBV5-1,TGCGCCAGCAGCTTCTCCCGGACGGGGAACTATGGCTACACCTTC,CASSFSRTGNYGYTF
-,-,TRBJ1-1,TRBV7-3,TGTGCCAGCAGCTTAACTCGGGCTTCTGAAGCTTTCTTT,CASSLTRASEAFF
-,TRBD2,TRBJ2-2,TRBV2,TGTGCCAGCAGCCCCCGACAACTGACTAGCGCGAACACCGGGGAGCTGTTTTTT,CASSPRQLTSANTGELFF
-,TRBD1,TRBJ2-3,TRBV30,TGTGCCTGGGACCGGGACAGGGGACTAGATACGCAGTATTTT,CAWDRDRGLDTQYF
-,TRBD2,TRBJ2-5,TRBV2,TGTGCCAGCAACCCCACTAGCGGGGGCCTGAAGACCCAGTACTTC,CASNPTSGGLKTQYF
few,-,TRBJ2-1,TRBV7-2,TGTGCCGCCAAAGTCGGGGCCGCCCACAATGAGCAGTTCTTC,CAAKVGAAHNEQFF
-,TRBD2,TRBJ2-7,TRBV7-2,TGTGCCAGCAGCTATACTAGCGGGGGTACCTACGAGCAGTACTTC,CASSYTSGGTYEQYF
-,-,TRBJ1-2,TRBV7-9,TGTGCCAGCAGCTTAGCGGATAAGTACGGCTACACCTTC,CASSLADKYGYTF
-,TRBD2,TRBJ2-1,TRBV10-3,TGTGCCATCAGTGAGCGGGGGGACGATTACAATGAGCAGTTCTTC,CAISERGDDYNEQFF
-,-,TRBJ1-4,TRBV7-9,TGTGCCAGCAGCTTGTGGGGCGAGGGTACGGAAAAACTGTTTTTT,CASSLWGEGTEKLFF
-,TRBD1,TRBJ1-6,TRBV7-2,TGTGCCAGCGGCAAGGGACAGGGGCTCAATTCACCCCTCCACTTT,CASGKGQGLNSPLHF
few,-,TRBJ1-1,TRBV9,TGTGCCAGCAGCGTAGACGGAGAATCCACTGAAGCTTTCTTT,CASSVDGESTEAFF
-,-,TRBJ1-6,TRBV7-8,TGTGCCAGCAGCTCCAGCTCGGGACGGAATAATTCACCCCTCCACTTT,CASSSSSGRNNSPLHF
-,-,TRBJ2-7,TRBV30,TGTGCCTGGAGTGAAGCAGGGGACCCCTACGAGCAGTACTTC,CAWSEAGDPYEQYF
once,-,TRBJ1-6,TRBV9,TGTGCCAGCAGCCCGACTTCCTATAATTCACCCCTCCACTTT,CASSPTSYNSPLHF
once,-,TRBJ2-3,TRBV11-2,TGTGCCAGCAGCGGGGAATCTAGCACAGATACGCAGTATTTT,CASSGESSTDTQYF
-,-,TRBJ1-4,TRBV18,TGTGCCAGCTCCCCGGGCTTTATAAATGAAAAACTGTTTTTT,CASSPGFINEKLFF
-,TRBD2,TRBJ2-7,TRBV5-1,TGCGCCAGCAACAAGGACGGGAGGGACGAGCAGTACTTC,CASNKDGRDEQYF